The rows below give T cell receptor beta chains drawn from one sample of a study of T cells in localized non-small cell lung cancer. Assay used: immunoSEQ multiplex PCR; TCRdb lists only in-frame clones, some missing. The sample yields 35,000 to 45,000 clones, 90% to 95% seen once. Sequencing was performed on peripheral blood, taken before any cancer treatment. The receptors derive from a female donor of 60 years or more with stage I lung adenocarcinoma. CDR3s include the opening cysteine and the closing phenylalanine or tryptophan. D genes are given only for firm matches. The size entry is marked missing in some rows and otherwise reads once, few, many or a size class.

d_gene | j_gene | abundance | v_gene | CDR3nt | CDR3aa
. | TRBJ1-1 | . | TRBV5-8 | TGTGCCAGCAGGGGGACGCCGAACACTGAAGCTTTCTTT | CASRGTPNTEAFF
. | TRBJ1-5 | . | TRBV28 | TGTGCCAGCAGTTTCGGTGGGGGAAGTCAGCCCCAGCATTTT | CASSFGGGSQPQHF
. | TRBJ1-5 | . | TRBV28 | TGTGCCAGCAGTTCCTCCGGGGGGTCCCTATTCGATATAATCAATCAGCCCCAGCATTTT | CASSSSGGSLFDIINQPQHF
TRBD2 | TRBJ2-7 | . | TRBV5-1 | TGCGCCAGCAGCTTGGGACTAGCGGGGGGGCCCATCTACTACGAGCAGTACTTC | CASSLGLAGGPIYYEQYF
. | TRBJ1-3 | . | TRBV28 | TGTGCCAGCAGTGCCGCCCCCACCATATATTTT | CASSAAPTIYF
TRBD2 | TRBJ2-5 | . | TRBV7-6 | TGTGCCAGCAGCTTAGAGGCTAGCGGGGTAGGAGAGACCCAGTACTTC | CASSLEASGVGETQYF
TRBD1 | TRBJ2-7 | . | TRBV4-1 | TGCGCCAGCAGCCAAGGACAGGGTTCCCAATACTACGAGCAGTACTTC | CASSQGQGSQYYEQYF
. | TRBJ1-2 | . | TRBV6-5 | TGTGCCAGCAGTTACTCTGTCAGCGGCGGGGACTATGGCTACACCTTC | CASSYSVSGGDYGYTF
. | TRBJ1-1 | once | TRBV7-9 | TGTGCCAGCAGCCCCCGACAGAGTGGATACACTGAAGCTTTCTTT | CASSPRQSGYTEAFF
. | TRBJ2-6 | . | TRBV19 | TGTGCCTCCCTCCGGGACTTCCGAAGCTCTGGGGCCAACGTCCTGACTTTC | CASLRDFRSSGANVLTF
TRBD2 | TRBJ2-3 | . | TRBV28 | TGTGCCAGCAGTTCCCTTGGACTAGCGGGGGCAGATACGCAGTATTTT | CASSSLGLAGADTQYF
TRBD2 | TRBJ2-5 | once | TRBV7-9 | TGTGCCAGCAGCCCCCAAGGGACGCGGGGGAAAGAGACCCAGTACTTC | CASSPQGTRGKETQYF
. | TRBJ1-3 | . | TRBV10-3 | TGTGCCATCAGTGACCCGTCAGGGAACACCATATATTTT | CAISDPSGNTIYF
. | TRBJ1-4 | . | TRBV5-1 | TGCGCCAGCAGCTTCAGGGGAACAGATAATGAAAAACTGTTTTTT | CASSFRGTDNEKLFF
. | TRBJ2-1 | . | TRBV4-2 | TGTGCCAGCAGCTTGGGGGGCGGGACTGGGGACAATGAGCAGTTCTTC | CASSLGGGTGDNEQFF
. | TRBJ1-5 | few | TRBV6-4 | TGTGCCAGCAGTGACCATGGGAAGCCCCAGCATTTT | CASSDHGKPQHF
TRBD1 | TRBJ1-2 | . | TRBV27 | TGTGCCAGCAGCAGGCCGGGACAGGGTTTTAATGGCTACACCTTC | CASSRPGQGFNGYTF
TRBD1 | TRBJ1-3 | . | TRBV25-1 | TGTGCCAGCAGAGGGGTGGGACAGGGACCGCCCGTATATTTT | CASRGVGQGPPVYF
. | TRBJ2-1 | . | TRBV19 | TGTGCCAGTAGTACTTCAGGGTTCATTAATGAGCAGTTCTTC | CASSTSGFINEQFF
. | TRBJ2-7 | once | TRBV19 | TGTGCCAGTAGTGTCAGAGAGTACGAGCAGTACTTC | CASSVREYEQYF
TRBD1 | TRBJ1-1 | . | TRBV2 | TGTGCCAGCAGTGAATGGACAGGATACACTGAAGCTTTCTTT | CASSEWTGYTEAFF
. | TRBJ1-3 | . | TRBV6-5 | TGTGCCAGCAGTAACGGGATAGGAAACACCATATATTTT | CASSNGIGNTIYF
. | TRBJ1-4 | once | TRBV5-1 | TGCGCCAGCAGCTTGGCCCCGGGGCTCGGTGAAAAACTGTTTTTT | CASSLAPGLGEKLFF
TRBD1 | TRBJ2-1 | . | TRBV5-4 | TGTGCCAGCAGCTCCGAAACAGGGGGCGATCTCAGCTCCTACAATGAGCAGTTCTTC | CASSSETGGDLSSYNEQFF
TRBD1 | TRBJ1-1 | . | TRBV19 | TGTGCCAGTAGTCTTAACAGGGGAGAAGGAATCGGTGAAGCTTTCTTT | CASSLNRGEGIGEAFF
. | TRBJ1-1 | . | TRBV15 | TGTGCCACCATTCGGGCGAGGGTGGGGAACACTGAAGCTTTCTTT | CATIRARVGNTEAFF
. | TRBJ1-6 | . | TRBV6-5 | TGTGCCAGCACCCCAAGCTATAATTCACCCCTCCACTTT | CASTPSYNSPLHF
TRBD1 | TRBJ2-1 | . | TRBV7-9 | TGTGCCAGCAGCCCCTCCGGGACAGGGGGGAACAATGAGCAGTTCTTC | CASSPSGTGGNNEQFF
TRBD2 | TRBJ2-1 | . | TRBV7-3 | TGTGCCAGCAGCCGGGGGGTCGATGAGCAGTTCTTC | CASSRGVDEQFF
TRBD1 | TRBJ1-6 | . | TRBV28 | TGTGCCAGCGGGACAGGGGGTTTCTATTCACCCCTCCACTTT | CASGTGGFYSPLHF
TRBD1 | TRBJ2-4 | . | TRBV5-1 | TGCGCCAGCAGCTCCGTCCGGGGACAGAAAAACATTCAGTACTTC | CASSSVRGQKNIQYF
. | TRBJ2-3 | . | TRBV6-6 | TGTGCCAGCAGTTACTCCGGGCCAGATACGCAGTATTTT | CASSYSGPDTQYF
. | TRBJ1-6 | once | TRBV7-9 | TGTGCCAGCAGCTTAGACGTCAGCCTTTCACCCCTCCACTTT | CASSLDVSLSPLHF
. | TRBJ1-4 | . | TRBV6-5 | TGTGCCAGCAGTTGGACAGTTAATGAAAAACTGTTTTTT | CASSWTVNEKLFF
. | TRBJ1-3 | . | TRBV6-5 | TGTGCCAGCAGCACACAGGGTGCTGGAAACACCATATATTTT | CASSTQGAGNTIYF
TRBD1 | TRBJ2-3 | . | TRBV9 | TGTGCCAGCAGCGTAGCTGAGAGTCCGGGACAGAACACAGATACGCAGTATTTT | CASSVAESPGQNTDTQYF
. | TRBJ1-1 | . | TRBV10-3 | TGTGCCATCAGTTGGGACGAAGCTTTCTTT | CAISWDEAFF
. | TRBJ1-5 | . | TRBV2 | TGTGCCAGCAGGTCAAGGGAGTCGGTGTGGAGAAGCAATCAGCCCCAGCATTTT | CASRSRESVWRSNQPQHF
. | TRBJ1-3 | . | TRBV11-2 | TGTGCCAGCAGCCCCGATCCCAGGGGAAGCTCTGGAAACACCATATATTTT | CASSPDPRGSSGNTIYF
. | TRBJ1-6 | . | TRBV4-2 | TGTGCCAGCAGCCAAGATCGGACAAGACAGTCTTATAATTCACCCCTCCACTTT | CASSQDRTRQSYNSPLHF